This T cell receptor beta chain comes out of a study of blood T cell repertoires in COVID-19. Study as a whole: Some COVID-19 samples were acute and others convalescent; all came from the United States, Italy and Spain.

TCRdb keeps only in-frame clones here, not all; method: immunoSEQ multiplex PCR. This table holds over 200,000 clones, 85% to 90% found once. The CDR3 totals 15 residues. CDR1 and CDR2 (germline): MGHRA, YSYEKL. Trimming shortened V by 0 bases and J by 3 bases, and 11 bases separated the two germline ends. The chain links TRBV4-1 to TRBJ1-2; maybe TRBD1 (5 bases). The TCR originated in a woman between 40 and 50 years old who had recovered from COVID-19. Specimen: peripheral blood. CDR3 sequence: CASSQEGRADYGYTF. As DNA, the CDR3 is TGCGCCAGCAGCCAAGAGGGCAGGGCGGACTATGGCTACACCTTC.